This T cell receptor beta chain was sequenced for a study of blood T cell repertoires in COVID-19. For the study at large: Sources were T cells, B-cell-depleted T cells, or PBMCs; the material itself was cDNA or gDNA.

CDR1 MNHEY and CDR2 SVGEGT come from the germline V gene. The CDR3 loop spans 15 amino acids. V dropped 2 bases and J dropped 4; count of bases not matched to a gene: 6. Ten or more counts support this clone. How the authors handled the data: Researchers report that nucleated cell counts were estimated from reference gene primer amplification. This table comes from immunoSEQ multiplex PCR, and its TCRdb copy is limited to in-frame clones, with some not included. V and J calls and clone size are given by that table; D and trimming were obtained from the DNA. Here the sample spans under 300,000 clones, around 85% being singletons.

The sequence was obtained from a woman aged 35 to 49 with active or convalescent COVID-19. The sequencing input was peripheral blood. The V call is TRBV6-2 or TRBV6-3, the J call TRBJ2-7; 9 bases map to TRBD2. The CDR3 spells CASSYGGLASYEQYF. In DNA form, the CDR3 reads TGTGCCAGCAGTTACGGGGGACTAGCTTCGTACGAGCAGTACTTC.